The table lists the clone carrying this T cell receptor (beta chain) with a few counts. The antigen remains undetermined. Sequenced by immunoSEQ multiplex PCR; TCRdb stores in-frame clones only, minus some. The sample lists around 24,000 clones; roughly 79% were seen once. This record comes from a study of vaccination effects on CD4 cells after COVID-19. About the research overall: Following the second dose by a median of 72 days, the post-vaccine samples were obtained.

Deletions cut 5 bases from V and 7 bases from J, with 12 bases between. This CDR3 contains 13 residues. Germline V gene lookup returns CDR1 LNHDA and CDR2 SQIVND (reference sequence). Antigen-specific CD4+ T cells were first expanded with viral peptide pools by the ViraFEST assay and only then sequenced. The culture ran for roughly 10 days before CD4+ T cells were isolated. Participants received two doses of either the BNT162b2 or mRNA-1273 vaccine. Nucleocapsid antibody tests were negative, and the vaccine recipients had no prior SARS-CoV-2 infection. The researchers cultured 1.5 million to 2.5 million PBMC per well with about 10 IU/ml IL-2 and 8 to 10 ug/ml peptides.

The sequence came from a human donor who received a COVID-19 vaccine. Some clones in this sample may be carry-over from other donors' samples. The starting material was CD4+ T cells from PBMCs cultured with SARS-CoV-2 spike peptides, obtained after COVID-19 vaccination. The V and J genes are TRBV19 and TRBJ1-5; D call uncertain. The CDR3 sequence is CASSPGRAQPQHF. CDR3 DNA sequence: TGTGCCAGTAGTCCTGGGAGGGCCCAGCCCCAGCATTTT.